These 19 T cell receptor beta chains came from one sample sequenced in a study of cytomegalovirus exposure and HLA in healthy donors. The PCR ran on 60 Vbeta and 13 Jbeta primers. This table comes from immunoSEQ multiplex PCR, and its TCRdb copy is limited to in-frame clones, with some not included. Its table records 45,000 to 60,000 clones. The sample consisted of PBMCs. These receptors all come from a woman aged 40 to 55 in good health and CMV-seronegative.

The chain uses TRBV9 and TRBJ1-5, with D possibly being TRBD1 (6 bases). V was trimmed by 0 bases and J by 5 bases, leaving 12 bases between them. The CDR3 has 15 residues. Germline CDR1 SGDLS, CDR2 YYNGEE. DNA for the CDR3: TGTGCCAGCAGCGTAGGCGGGGGGGCCCATCAGCCCCAGCATTTT. The encoded protein is CASSVGGGAHQPQHF.

The V call is TRBV30, the J call TRBJ2-3; TRBD2 agrees at 9 bases. CDR1 and CDR2 from the germline V gene are GTSNPN and SVGIG (reference sequence). Unmatched junction bases numbered 9, after V lost 5 bases and J lost 6 bases. The CDR3 is 14 amino acids. CDR3 residues: CAWRLAGARDTQYF. The CDR3 nucleotides are TGTGCCTGGCGATTAGCGGGGGCCCGGGATACGCAGTATTTT.

J is TRBJ2-2 and V is TRBV7-9, with a tentative D call TRBD1 (5 bases). CDR3 size: 13 residues. V shed 2 bases and J shed 4 bases, with 5 bases lying between them. CDR1 and CDR2 (germline): SEHNR, FQNEAQ (reference sequence). CDR3 loop: CASSLQGTGELFF. The CDR3 DNA follows: TGTGCCAGCAGCTTACAGGGCACCGGGGAGCTGTTTTTT.

The chain recombines TRBV6-5 with TRBJ1-1, with D uncertain. The CDR3 is 13 residues long. Germline V gene sequence: CDR1 MNHEY, CDR2 SVGAGI. Between the trimmed V and J ends, which lost 2 bases and 2 bases, there was a span of 6 bases. CDR3 DNA sequence: TGTGCCAGCAGTTACCGACAAAACACTGAAGCTTTCTTT. This translates into CASSYRQNTEAFF.

Comment on this clone: This CDR3 is also generated by other DNA sequences in the sample. The chain couples TRBV5-6 to TRBJ2-3, with a tentative D call TRBD2 (5 bases). Germline values: CDR1 SGHDT, CDR2 YYEEEE. The CDR3 is 11 amino acids. V dropped 4 bases and J dropped 5 bases, with 5 bases sitting between them. The CDR3 bases are TGTGCCAGCAGCGGGAGAGATACGCAGTATTTT. This translates into CASSGRDTQYF.

The rearrangement joins TRBV5-1 to TRBJ1-1, with a weak D call TRBD1 (5 bases). CDR3 size: 15 residues. V was trimmed by 0 bases and J by 1 base, leaving 10 bases between them. The V gene's germline CDR1 is SGHRS and CDR2 YFSETQ. Here the CDR3 reads CASSLATGTNTEAFF. CDR3 nucleotides: TGCGCCAGCAGCTTGGCCACAGGAACGAACACTGAAGCTTTCTTT.

V gene TRBV10-2 combines with J gene TRBJ1-1, with 10 positions matching TRBD1. CDR3 length: 14 amino acids. Germline lookup yields CDR1 WSHSY and CDR2 SAAADI. Trimming at V came to 7 bases and at J to 4 bases, leaving 6 bases not matched to a gene. The CDR3 DNA sequence: TGCGCCAGCACGGACAGGGGGACAGGCACTGAAGCTTTCTTT. It encodes CASTDRGTGTEAFF.

The chain links TRBV6-1 to TRBJ2-2, with D possibly matching TRBD1 (5 bases). This CDR3 comprises 16 residues. Germline assignment: CDR1 MNHNS and CDR2 SASEGT. Trimming shortened V by 4 bases and J by 2 bases, and 14 bases separated the two germline ends. The CDR3 region is CASSGGLTGNTGELFF. CDR3 bases: TGTGCCAGCAGTGGCGGATTAACAGGAAACACCGGGGAGCTGTTTTTT.

This chain joins TRBV18 and TRBJ2-7, with 8 bases matching TRBD1. This CDR3 contains 14 residues. J gave up 2 bases and V 9 bases, and 9 bases lay outside the gene matches. Germline CDR1 reads KGHSH; CDR2 reads LQKENI. CDR3 residues: CASNDRGETYEQYF. The CDR3 bases are TGTGCCAGTAACGACAGGGGCGAGACCTACGAGCAGTACTTC.

This chain links TRBV5-1 with TRBJ2-5; 10 nucleotides agree with TRBD1. This CDR3 comprises 14 residues. After removal of 4 bases from V and 4 bases from J, the junction contained 4 bases not matched to a gene. The germline V gene encodes CDR1 SGHRS and CDR2 YFSETQ. CDR3 in amino acids: CASSRGTGVETQYF. For the CDR3, the DNA is TGCGCCAGCAGCAGAGGGACAGGGGTAGAGACCCAGTACTTC.

The V and J genes are TRBV2 and TRBJ2-5, with 7 bases that match TRBD2. V shed 3 bases, J shed 3 bases, and the junction held 7 bases outside the gene matches. Germline V gives CDR1 SNHLY, CDR2 FYNNEI. This CDR3 comprises 15 residues. CDR3 sequence reads: CASSDARGGEETQYF. The DNA of the CDR3 is TGTGCCAGCAGTGATGCAAGGGGAGGGGAAGAGACCCAGTACTTC.

The rearrangement uses TRBV29-1 and TRBJ1-2, with TRBD1 identical over 8 bases. CDR1 is SQVTM, CDR2 ANQGSEA, per germline. CDR3 size: 15 residues. Trimming cost V 0 bases and J 4 bases; bases outside gene matches: 7. Here the CDR3 DNA reads TGCAGCGTTGAAGATCAGGACAGGGTGGGCTATGGCTACACCTTC. This gives the protein CSVEDQDRVGYGYTF.

The chain employs TRBV29-1 and TRBJ1-4; the D gene is possibly TRBD1 (6 bases). There are 15 residues in the CDR3. Germline-derived CDR1 and CDR2 are SQVTM and ANQGSEA. Deletions cut 1 base from V and 3 bases from J, with 12 bases between. The CDR3 region is CSVEGVGGPNEKLFF. CDR3 in DNA: TGCAGCGTTGAAGGGGTCGGGGGGCCTAATGAAAAACTGTTTTTT.

The chain is built from TRBV2 and TRBJ1-4; TRBD1 matches at 11 bases. V was clipped by 2 bases and J by 8 bases; unmatched bases: 4. The germline gives CDR1 SNHLY, CDR2 FYNNEI. The CDR3 runs 15 residues. In DNA form, the CDR3 reads TGTGCCAGCAGTGAAAGGAGGGACAGGGGGGAAAAACTGTTTTTT. It codes for CASSERRDRGEKLFF. The full variable domain, in which reference TRBV2 and TRBJ1-4 provide the parts outside the CDR3, is EPEVTQTPSHQVTQMGQEVILRCVPISNHLYFYWYRQILGQKVEFLVSFYNNEISEKSEIFDDQFSVERPDGSNFTLKIRSTKLEDSAMYFCASSERRDRGEKLFFGSGTQLSVL.

V gene TRBV28 combines with J gene TRBJ1-6; D perhaps matches TRBD1 (5 bases). The CDR3 sequence is 14 residues long. V gave up 5 bases and J gave up 3 bases, with 8 bases separating them. CDR1 and CDR2 from the germline V gene are MDHEN and SYDVKM. This CDR3 reads CASSGAGYNSPLHF. The DNA for the CDR3 is TGTGCCAGCAGTGGGGCAGGCTATAATTCACCCCTCCACTTT.

J is TRBJ1-1 and V is TRBV25-1, with D perhaps TRBD1 (6 bases). The CDR3 totals 14 residues. V lost 2 bases and J lost 4, with 11 bases in between. The germline V gene has CDR1 MGHDK and CDR2 SYGVNS. CDR3 sequence: CASSERGGGTEAFF. CDR3 coding DNA: TGTGCCAGCAGTGAAAGGGGGGGCGGCACTGAAGCTTTCTTT. The whole variable domain, remainder taken from reference TRBV25-1 and TRBJ1-1, is EADIYQTPRYLVIGTGKKITLECSQTMGHDKMYWYQQDPGMELHLIHYSYGVNSTEKGDLSSESTVSRIRTEHFPLTLESARPSHTSQYLCASSERGGGTEAFFGQGTRLTVV.

The gene calls are TRBV5-1 and TRBJ2-3; the match to TRBD2 covers 14 bases. Germline loops: CDR1 SGHRS, CDR2 YFSETQ. The CDR3 is 15 amino acids. Trimming cost V 2 bases and J 5 bases; bases outside gene matches: 1. The CDR3 DNA is TGCGCCAGCAGCTTCGGACTAGCGGGAGGAGATACGCAGTATTTT. Protein sequence: CASSFGLAGGDTQYF.

V usage is TRBV7-2 and J usage is TRBJ2-3; 8 nucleotides match TRBD2. With 3 bases clipped from V and 2 bases from J, the junction kept 4 bases outside the gene matches. This CDR3 region has 15 residues. Germline V gene sequence: CDR1 SGHTA, CDR2 FQGNSA. The CDR3 loop reads CASSLLLAATDTQYF. The CDR3 coding sequence is TGTGCCAGCAGCTTGTTACTAGCGGCCACAGATACGCAGTATTTT.

The chain uses TRBV7-9 and TRBJ1-6, with 7 bases aligning to TRBD1. CDR1 and CDR2 (germline): SEHNR, FQNEAQ (reference sequence). Trimming took 2 bases from V and 7 from J; bases not matched to a gene: 5. The CDR3 sequence is 15 residues long. The CDR3 DNA reads TGTGCCAGCAGCTTAAGGGACAGAGCGAATTCACCCCTCCACTTT. Residues: CASSLRDRANSPLHF. Full variable domain (outside the CDR3, taken from reference TRBV7-9 and TRBJ1-6): DTGVSQNPRHKITKRGQNVTFRCDPISEHNRLYWYRQTLGQGPEFLTYFQNEAQLEKSRLLSDRFSAERPKGSFSTLEIQRTEQGDSAMYLCASSLRDRANSPLHFGNGTRLTVT.